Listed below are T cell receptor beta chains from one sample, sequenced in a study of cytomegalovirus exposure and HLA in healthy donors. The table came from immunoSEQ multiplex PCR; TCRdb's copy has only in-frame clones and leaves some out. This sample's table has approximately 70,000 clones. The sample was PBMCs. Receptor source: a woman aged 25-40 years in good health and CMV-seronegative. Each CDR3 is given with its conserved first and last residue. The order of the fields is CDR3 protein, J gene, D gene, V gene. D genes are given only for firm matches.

CASSLEREGYEQYF | TRBJ2-7 | TRBD2 | TRBV7-6
CASSVDTGGYVHGYTF | TRBJ1-2 | TRBD1 | TRBV9
CASSADRGPWGYTF | TRBJ1-2 | TRBD1 | TRBV5-4
CAIRGQDQETQYF | TRBJ2-5 | NA | TRBV10-3
CASSLAGMNTEAFF | TRBJ1-1 | NA | TRBV5-4
CASSFRAGGLTDTQYF | TRBJ2-3 | TRBD2 | TRBV5-1
CASSLNGEDTEAFF | TRBJ1-1 | NA | TRBV5-6
CASSLEDRGYGYTF | TRBJ1-2 | NA | TRBV5-4
CASSPGTSGTSSGANVLTF | TRBJ2-6 | TRBD2 | TRBV11-3
CASSGLAGGPNTGELFF | TRBJ2-2 | TRBD2 | TRBV2
CASSPRTSGILQGSYEQYF | TRBJ2-7 | TRBD2 | TRBV7-9
CASSIEGAPGELFF | TRBJ2-2 | TRBD1 | TRBV7-9
CASSYTTGTNEKLFF | TRBJ1-4 | TRBD1 | TRBV6-5
CASSQWTGNTEAFF | TRBJ1-1 | TRBD1 | TRBV2
CAWSPSPTANTEAFF | TRBJ1-1 | NA | TRBV30
CASRKTGGGYTF | TRBJ1-2 | TRBD1 | TRBV27
CASSLVAGASYEQYF | TRBJ2-7 | TRBD2 | TRBV7-9
CASSTPQANTGELFF | TRBJ2-2 | NA | TRBV7-9
CASSRGDRGTEAFF | TRBJ1-1 | TRBD1 | TRBV4-1
CASSRDRGPWETQYF | TRBJ2-5 | TRBD1 | TRBV4-1
CASSPTGISYEQYF | TRBJ2-7 | NA | TRBV27
CASSLELRTFRNEQFF | TRBJ2-1 | NA | TRBV7-8
CASSYRGTGNQPQHF | TRBJ1-5 | TRBD1 | TRBV6-5
CASSKGTGVTDTQYF | TRBJ2-3 | TRBD1 | TRBV28
CASSLPGALEGLAEQFF | TRBJ2-1 | NA | TRBV11-2
CSGRQRGEQYF | TRBJ2-7 | TRBD2 | TRBV20-1
CAWDRSLSGNTIYF | TRBJ1-3 | NA | TRBV30
CASSPYSNQPQHF | TRBJ1-5 | NA | TRBV6-5
CASSVYGGSGNTIYF | TRBJ1-3 | NA | TRBV9
CASSWSRGSSYEQYF | TRBJ2-7 | NA | TRBV5-1